Below are 17 T cell receptor beta chains sequenced from a single sample in a study of early T cells in non-severe SARS-CoV-2 infection. TCRdb itself ran the 5' RACE reads through MiXCR, one entry per CDR3 protein. This sample has about 99,000 distinct CDR3 sequences, with 15% to 20% found just once. The sample taken for sequencing was whole blood. The receptors shown here come from an adult who was a healthcare worker with PCR-confirmed SARS-CoV-2 infection or an uninfected control (not recorded which).

Ten or more counts support this clonotype. The chain joins TRBV9 to TRBJ2-1; the match to TRBD2 covers 10 bases. With 3 bases clipped from V and 4 bases from J, the junction kept 7 bases outside the gene matches. CDR1 is SGDLS, CDR2 YYNGEE, per germline. This CDR3 has 16 amino acids. This CDR3 reads CASSGSSGGPYNEQFF. CDR3 bases: TGTGCCAGCAGCGGGTCTAGCGGGGGCCCTTACAATGAGCAGTTCTTC.

The V and J genes are TRBV12-3 or TRBV12-4 and TRBJ2-7, with a weak D call TRBD2 (5 bases). V was cut by 7 bases and J by 3 bases, with 13 bases left in between. The CDR3 loop spans 13 amino acids. CDR3 amino acids: CASTEGVYYEQYF. The DNA for the CDR3 is TGTGCCAGCACAGAGGGAGTTTACTACGAGCAGTACTTC.

The gene calls are TRBV30 and TRBJ2-3, with D hard to call. The V gene lost 2 bases and the J gene lost 5 bases, with 11 bases spanning the gap. This CDR3 is 13 amino acids long. The germline CDR1 and CDR2 sequences are GTSNPN and SVGIG (reference sequence). CDR3 bases: TGTGCCTGGAGTTCGGCAGATCAAGATACGCAGTATTTT. Translation: CAWSSADQDTQYF.

V usage is TRBV27 and J usage is TRBJ2-2, with D unresolved. CDR1 is MNHEY and CDR2 is SMNVEV in the germline V gene (reference sequence). Deletions cut 1 base from V and 8 bases from J, with 5 bases between. This CDR3 comprises 12 residues. The CDR3 DNA sequence: TGTGCCAGCAGTTTATTTGGAGGGGAGCTGTTTTTT. Residues: CASSLFGGELFF.

This clonotype appeared many times. The J gene is TRBJ2-3, the V gene TRBV10-1; D possibly corresponds to TRBD2 (6 bases). Trimming took 5 bases from V and 4 from J, leaving 13 bases between them. There are 14 residues in the CDR3. Per the germline V gene, CDR1 is WNHNN and CDR2 is SYGVQD (reference sequence). Written as DNA, the CDR3 is TGCGCCAGCAGTCCGGGGGTAGGGCCAGATACGCAGTATTTT. It yields the protein CASSPGVGPDTQYF.

The chain employs TRBV29-1 and TRBJ2-2, with 7 positions matching TRBD1. CDR3 length: 14 residues. After removal of 3 bases from V and 2 bases from J, the junction contained 3 bases not matched to a gene. Germline loops: CDR1 SQVTM, CDR2 ANQGSEA. CDR3 protein: CSVDGTANTGELFF. CDR3 nucleotide sequence: TGCAGCGTTGACGGGACAGCTAACACCGGGGAGCTGTTTTTT.

This clonotype has a handful of counts. The rearrangement links TRBV27 to TRBJ2-2; TRBD2 matches 8 bases. This CDR3 is 16 amino acids long. Germline loops: CDR1 MNHEY, CDR2 SMNVEV (reference sequence). V was clipped by 2 bases and J by 6 bases; unmatched bases: 8. DNA of the CDR3: TGTGCCAGCAGTTTAAGTTCTTTCGGGAGGGCCGGGGAGCTGTTTTTT. Residues: CASSLSSFGRAGELFF.

This clonotype was seen more than once but under ten times. The chain is built from TRBV2 and TRBJ2-1, with 8 bases that match TRBD1. Germline CDR1 SNHLY, CDR2 FYNNEI. This CDR3 has 14 amino acids. V lost 7 bases, J lost 3 bases, and 5 bases stayed unmatched. CDR3 in DNA: TGTGCCAGCAAAAGACAGGGGTTCTACAATGAGCAGTTCTTC. It codes for CASKRQGFYNEQFF.

The chain couples TRBV6-5 to TRBJ2-1; perhaps D is TRBD1 or TRBD2 (7 bases each). The length of the CDR3 is 18 residues. Germline CDR1 MNHEY, CDR2 SVGAGI. Trimming removed 3 bases from V and 1 base from J, with 19 bases in between. CDR3 bases: TGTGCCAGCAGTTATATGGGGGGGACAGAAGATTCCTACAATGAGCAGTTCTTC. It translates to CASSYMGGTEDSYNEQFF.

This clonotype has at least ten counts. V usage is TRBV18 and J usage is TRBJ2-3, with 9 bases lining up with TRBD2. With V trimmed by 3 bases and J by 2 bases, 6 bases remained unmatched. CDR1 is KGHSH and CDR2 is LQKENI in the germline V gene. The CDR3 is 16 amino acids. CDR3 residues: CASSPLAGPNTDTQYF. The CDR3 DNA is TGTGCCAGCTCACCCCTAGCGGGGCCGAACACAGATACGCAGTATTTT.

The chain employs TRBV15 and TRBJ1-2, with D possibly matching TRBD1 (6 bases). The CDR3 runs 14 residues. Trimming took 0 bases from V and 7 from J, leaving 12 bases between them. Per the germline V gene, CDR1 is LNHNV and CDR2 is YYDKDF (reference sequence). In nucleotides, the CDR3 is TGTGCCACCAGCAGAGAGGATGGGGGGCTTGGCTACACCTTC. Residues: CATSREDGGLGYTF.

This clonotype was seen a few times. This rearrangement joins TRBV4-1 to TRBJ2-6; D remains ambiguous. Deletions cut 0 bases from V and 0 bases from J, with 6 bases between. The length of the CDR3 is 16 residues. Per germline, CDR1 MGHRA and CDR2 YSYEKL. The CDR3 DNA follows: TGCGCCAGCAGCCAAGACGGCGTCTCTGGGGCCAACGTCCTGACTTTC. Translated, it gives CASSQDGVSGANVLTF.

The chain joins TRBV4-3 to TRBJ2-7; D might be TRBD1 or TRBD2, each matching 5 bases. CDR1 is LGHNA, CDR2 YSLEER, per germline. The V end was cut by 0 bases, the J end by 4 bases, with 10 bases between. CDR3 length: 14 residues. For the CDR3, the DNA is TGCGCCAGCAGCCAAGATGACGGGGCTTACGAGCAGTACTTC. Amino acid sequence: CASSQDDGAYEQYF.

This clonotype appeared many times. V and J are TRBV6-5 and TRBJ2-5; TRBD1 matches at 10 bases. J gave up 1 base and V 0 bases, and 2 bases lay outside the gene matches. Germline CDR1 MNHEY, CDR2 SVGAGI. This CDR3 has 16 residues. CDR3 bases: TGTGCCAGCAGTTACTCGACAGGGGGCGGCCAAGAGACCCAGTACTTC. Translating gives CASSYSTGGGQETQYF.

The gene calls are TRBV29-1 and TRBJ1-2; D unclear. Per the germline V gene, CDR1 is SQVTM and CDR2 is ANQGSEA. The V and J ends lost 3 bases and 3 bases respectively, with 2 bases between them. The CDR3 sequence is 10 residues long. CDR3 region: CSVDDYGYTF. The CDR3 DNA reads as TGCAGCGTTGACGACTATGGCTACACCTTC.

The chain joins TRBV5-1 to TRBJ1-3; the match to TRBD1 covers 9 bases. Germline V gives CDR1 SGHRS, CDR2 YFSETQ. The CDR3 loop spans 19 amino acids. V was pared by 4 bases and J by 4 bases, with 18 bases of the junction left unmatched. The CDR3 DNA is TGCGCCAGCAGCAAGACCGGGACAGGGTTTCCAGGCCTCGGAAACACCATATATTTT. It yields the protein CASSKTGTGFPGLGNTIYF.

This clonotype has more than one count but fewer than ten. The V and J genes are TRBV14 and TRBJ2-7; D not resolved. Per germline, CDR1 SGHDN and CDR2 FVKESK. Trimming stripped 0 bases from V and 7 bases from J, with 10 bases between. The CDR3 contains 13 residues. This chain's CDR3 is CASSQDRVREQYF. The CDR3 DNA reads as TGTGCCAGCAGCCAAGATAGAGTCCGGGAGCAGTACTTC.